The source of this T cell receptor (beta chain) is a study of CD4 T cells in relation to SARS-CoV-2 and coronaviruses. General study results and limits: Samples before the pandemic and after infection were not matched within any donor.

In the case of this clone: Its specificity is not known.

CD4+ T cells from unexposed donors were obtained before the COVID-19 pandemic (2011-2018). After about 10 days of culture, CD4+ T cells were isolated. As cell numbers allowed, unexposed-donor CD4+ T cells faced SARS-CoV-2 S/N and four cold-coronavirus spikes. TCRdb keeps only in-frame clones here, not all; method: immunoSEQ multiplex PCR. The sample lists approximately 27,000 clones, 75% occurring once. With V trimmed by 1 base and J by 7 bases, 7 bases remained unmatched. This CDR3 spans 16 amino acids. CDR1 and CDR2 from the germline V gene are SGHTA and FQGNSA. Material for sequencing was CD4+ T cells from PBMCs, cultured in vitro. This clonotype was obtained from a human donor in good health. This sequence joins TRBV7-2 and TRBJ2-1; TRBD2 agrees at 10 bases. CDR3 coding DNA: TGTGCCAGCAGCTTAGATGGCCTAGCGGGAGTAAATGAGCAGTTCTTC. Amino acids: CASSLDGLAGVNEQFF.